This T cell receptor beta chain came from a study of blood T cell repertoires in COVID-19. Profiling relied on immunoSEQ multiplex PCR, and the TCRdb table lists in-frame clones only, not all of them. This table holds some 310,000 clones, under 90% found once. Trimming removed 3 bases at V and 1 base at J, with 15 bases between. Germline V gives CDR1 MDHEN, CDR2 SYDVKM. This CDR3 comprises 16 residues. This clone was detected a few times. J is TRBJ1-1 and V is TRBV28, with D maybe TRBD1 (6 bases). The sequenced sample was peripheral blood. The TCR was taken from a woman younger than 45 with COVID-19, enrolled during active disease. Here the CDR3 DNA reads TGTGCCAGCAGTTTCCCTGCGGGGGGCGAGAACACTGAAGCTTTCTTT. Residues: CASSFPAGGENTEAFF. Variable domain in full (rest from reference TRBV28 and TRBJ1-1): DVKVTQSSRYLVKRTGEKVFLECVQDMDHENMFWYRQDPGLGLRLIYFSYDVKMKEKGDIPEGYSVSREKKERFSLILESASTNQTSMYLCASSFPAGGENTEAFFGQGTRLTVV.